Described below is a single TCR beta chain sequence and its context. This record comes from a study of blood T cell repertoires in COVID-19. Study details: Samples of COVID-19 (acute and convalescent) were obtained from the United States, Italy and Spain. T cells, B-cell-depleted T cells, or PBMCs supplied cDNA or gDNA.

With 2 bases removed from V and 4 bases from J, the gap between germline ends came to 8 bases. Looked up from germline, CDR1 is SGHRS and CDR2 is YFSETQ. This CDR3 region has 13 residues. Per the authors' pipeline: Reference gene primer amplification yielded estimated nucleated cell counts. Libraries were prepared by immunoSEQ multiplex PCR; TCRdb keeps only in-frame clonotypes and omits some of them. V and J calls plus clone size are reproduced from that table; the DNA served to infer D and trimming. The sample contains about 110,000 clones, around four fifths of which appear only once. The sequencing sample was made of peripheral blood. The sequence was obtained from a man between 65 and 85 years old with acute or convalescent COVID-19. The rearrangement links TRBV5-1 to TRBJ2-3, with D unresolved. The CDR3 spells CASSLSGSDTQYF. CDR3 DNA sequence: TGCGCCAGCAGCTTATCTGGCTCAGATACGCAGTATTTT.